The 25 T cell receptor beta chains below all came from one sample that was sequenced in a study of T-cell reconstitution after alpha-beta-depleted transplantation in children. For TCRbeta, the library was prepared with unique molecular identifiers. TCRdb re-derived calls from the PCR reads in MiXCR, one entry per CDR3 protein. The repertoire includes 900,000 or so distinct CDR3 sequences, less than 20% of them detected once, and about 4.6% sits in the top ten. The sequencing used PBMCs, mostly from graft donor cells, collected 360 days after TCRalphabeta/CD19-depleted stem cell transplant. The receptors shown here come from a male patient between 10 and 17 years old who had a stem cell transplant for acute lymphoblastic leukemia, so the T cells may come from the graft donor.

This clonotype was observed many times. This chain links TRBV7-8 with TRBJ2-3; D remains ambiguous. CDR3 size: 14 residues. V was shortened by 2 bases and J by 0 bases, with 6 bases between the two germline ends. Germline CDR1 reads SGHVS; CDR2 reads FQNEAQ. CDR3: CASSLPPSTDTQYF. The CDR3 DNA is TGTGCCAGCAGCTTACCCCCGAGCACAGATACGCAGTATTTT.

This clonotype has a handful of counts. The chain uses TRBV12-3 or TRBV12-4 and TRBJ2-2; TRBD1 might be the D (6 bases). The CDR3 consists of 15 residues. V was cut by 4 bases and J by 5 bases, with 14 bases left in between. The DNA for the CDR3 is TGTGCCAGCAGTTGGATACAGGGACGGACCGGGGAGCTGTTTTTT. The encoded protein is CASSWIQGRTGELFF.

This clonotype came up a few times. The chain has TRBV7-3 and TRBJ1-1, with TRBD1 identical over 7 bases. The CDR3 has 13 amino acids. Trimming cost V 5 bases and J 10 bases; bases outside gene matches: 10. Per germline, CDR1 SGHTA and CDR2 FQGTGA. The CDR3 DNA is TGTGCCAGCAGCCGCGGGACAGAAGCAGGAGCTTTCTTT. Translation: CASSRGTEAGAFF.

The table lists this clonotype with many counts. This rearrangement joins TRBV5-1 to TRBJ2-1; TRBD1 agrees at 10 bases. The V gene end was trimmed by 2 bases and the J gene end by 5 bases; junction bases not matched to a gene: 4. The CDR3 covers 15 residues. Germline loops: CDR1 SGHRS, CDR2 YFSETQ. This CDR3 reads CASSFPGTGDNEQFF. CDR3 coding DNA: TGCGCCAGCAGCTTTCCCGGGACAGGGGACAATGAGCAGTTCTTC.

The chain uses TRBV7-2 and TRBJ1-5; D ambiguous. CDR3 length equals 14 residues. Germline V gene sequence: CDR1 SGHTA, CDR2 FQGNSA. Trimming pared 5 bases from V and 9 bases from J, leaving 17 bases between. CDR3 sequence (DNA): TGTGCCAGCAGCGCAGGACCGCGCGATAGGCCCCAGCATTTT. As protein: CASSAGPRDRPQHF.

This clonotype was seen only a few times. The rearrangement joins TRBV3-1 to TRBJ2-2; 9 positions match TRBD2. With 11 bases clipped from V and 6 bases from J, the junction kept 13 bases outside the gene matches. Germline V gene lookup returns CDR1 LGHDT and CDR2 YNNKEL (reference sequence). The CDR3 is 15 amino acids. CDR3: CASCLIAGVAGELFF. In DNA form, the CDR3 reads TGTGCCTCCTGCCTTATAGCGGGAGTCGCCGGGGAGCTGTTTTTT.

V usage is TRBV7-3 and J usage is TRBJ2-5; perhaps D is TRBD1 or TRBD2 (5 bases each). The CDR3 has 14 amino acids. Germline CDR1 and CDR2: SGHTA and FQGTGA. V lost 5 bases to trimming and J lost 2 bases, with 12 bases between them. The CDR3 DNA reads TGTGCCAGCAGCCCCTTCGGGGCTCAAGAGACCCAGTACTTC. It translates to CASSPFGAQETQYF.

This clonotype was counted a few times. CDR3 nucleotide sequence: TGTGCCACCTTGTCGTCCGAAGCTAACTATGGCTACACCTTC. It yields the protein CATLSSEANYGYTF. The chain uses TRBV15 and TRBJ1-2; D call uncertain. Per germline, CDR1 LNHNV and CDR2 YYDKDF (reference sequence). The CDR3 is 14 residues long. Trimming removed 8 bases at V and 0 bases at J, with 13 bases between.

This clonotype showed up many times. V gene TRBV5-1 combines with J gene TRBJ2-1; D possibly corresponds to TRBD1 (5 bases). There are 14 residues in the CDR3. The ends were cut back, 0 bases at V and 2 bases at J, with 6 bases in the middle. CDR1 and CDR2 from the germline V gene are SGHRS and YFSETQ. CDR3 residues: CASSLGQTYNEQFF. The CDR3 coding sequence is TGCGCCAGCAGCTTGGGACAGACCTACAATGAGCAGTTCTTC.

This clonotype appeared a few times. The chain employs TRBV5-4 and TRBJ2-1, with TRBD1 identical over 10 bases. Trimming cost V 3 bases and J 9 bases; bases outside gene matches: 6. Germline loops: CDR1 SGHNT, CDR2 YYREEE (reference sequence). The CDR3 consists of 14 residues. The CDR3 region has the DNA TGTGCCAGCAGCTGGGACAGGGGAAAGGGTGAGCAGTTCTTC. This sequence encodes CASSWDRGKGEQFF.

CDR3 coding DNA: TGTGCCACCAGCAGAGATTATGAGAACACAGATACGCAGTATTTT. It codes for CATSRDYENTDTQYF. The rearrangement uses TRBV15 and TRBJ2-3; D uncertain. V lost 0 bases, J lost 2 bases, and 9 bases lay in between. The germline V gene has CDR1 LNHNV and CDR2 YYDKDF (reference sequence). The CDR3 loop spans 15 amino acids.

The rearrangement links TRBV14 to TRBJ2-7; D gene unclear. In germline, CDR1 is SGHDN, CDR2 FVKESK. The CDR3 extends over 16 amino acids. With 3 bases removed from V and 6 bases from J, the gap between germline ends came to 21 bases. CDR3 DNA: TGTGCCAGCAGCCAGTCCAAGCGAAACCCATACGGCGAGCAGTACTTC. Protein product: CASSQSKRNPYGEQYF. Together with reference TRBV14 and TRBJ2-7, the CDR3 gives the full variable domain: EAGVTQFPSHSVIEKGQTVTLRCDPISGHDNLYWYRRVMGKEIKFLLHFVKESKQDESGMPNNRFLAERTGGTYSTLKVQPAELEDSGVYFCASSQSKRNPYGEQYFGPGTRLTVT.

J is TRBJ1-5 and V is TRBV20-1; tentative D call: TRBD1 (5 bases). Trimming took off 5 bases at V and 1 base at J, with 9 bases between the two ends. This CDR3 is 13 amino acids long. Germline CDR1 is DFQATT and CDR2 is SNEGSKA (reference sequence). The CDR3 DNA reads as TGCAGTGCTCCGGACACCAGCAATCAGCCCCAGCATTTT. Translating it yields CSAPDTSNQPQHF.

This clonotype was counted only a few times. The V and J genes are TRBV24-1 and TRBJ1-5; D is perhaps TRBD1 (6 bases). With 4 bases removed from V and 5 bases from J, the gap between germline ends came to 11 bases. In germline, CDR1 is KGHDR, CDR2 SFDVKD. The CDR3 sequence is 14 residues long. CDR3 DNA sequence: TGTGCCACCAGTGACAGGGGATACTATCAGCCCCAGCATTTT. Translating gives CATSDRGYYQPQHF.

V and J are TRBV20-1 and TRBJ2-4; D possibly matches TRBD1 or TRBD2 (5 bases each). The CDR3 length is 16 residues. Per the germline V gene, CDR1 is DFQATT and CDR2 is SNEGSKA (reference sequence). V was clipped by 3 bases and J by 0 bases, with 15 bases between them. The CDR3 sequence: CSASWFGDGAKNIQYF. The DNA of the CDR3 is TGCAGTGCTAGTTGGTTCGGGGACGGAGCCAAAAACATTCAGTACTTC.

This clonotype was observed many times. V usage is TRBV7-6 and J usage is TRBJ2-1; possible D gene TRBD2, 5 bases. Germline V gene lookup returns CDR1 SGHVS and CDR2 FNYEAQ. The V end was cut by 1 base, the J end by 2 bases, with 9 bases between. This CDR3 is 15 amino acids long. CDR3 coding DNA: TGTGCCAGCAGCTTAGGAGGGCAACCCTACAATGAGCAGTTCTTC. Protein: CASSLGGQPYNEQFF. Full variable domain (rest looked up from reference TRBV7-6 and TRBJ2-1): GAGVSQSPRYKVTKRGQDVALRCDPISGHVSLYWYRQALGQGPEFLTYFNYEAQQDKSGLPNDRFSAERPEGSISTLTIQRTEQRDSAMYRCASSLGGQPYNEQFFGPGTRLTVL.

The gene calls are TRBV2 and TRBJ2-3; weak D call: TRBD1 (5 bases). The CDR3 extends over 18 amino acids. Trimming removed 1 base from V and 2 bases from J, with 19 bases in between. Germline V gene data show CDR1 as SNHLY and CDR2 as FYNNEI. CDR3 residues: CASSEGLVGLPLTDTQYF. The CDR3 nucleotides read TGTGCCAGCAGTGAAGGACTGGTGGGGCTCCCCCTCACAGATACGCAGTATTTT.

This clonotype showed up just a few times. The chain combines TRBV24-1 with TRBJ2-1, with 8 bases that match TRBD2. The germline V gene encodes CDR1 KGHDR and CDR2 SFDVKD. The CDR3 sequence is 17 residues long. Trimming removed 0 bases from V and 0 bases from J; junction bases left unmatched: 3. The chain's CDR3 is CATSDLHREGSYNEQFF. CDR3 nucleotides: TGTGCCACCAGTGATTTGCACCGGGAGGGCTCCTACAATGAGCAGTTCTTC.

This clonotype came up a few times. The chain recombines TRBV29-1 with TRBJ2-4; tentatively, D is TRBD2 (7 bases). Germline-derived CDR1 and CDR2 are SQVTM and ANQGSEA. V shed 4 bases and J shed 5 bases, with 12 bases lying between them. This CDR3 has 13 amino acids. CDR3 sequence: CSVVGGGENIQYF. The CDR3 bases are TGCAGCGTTGTAGGCGGGGGCGAAAACATTCAGTACTTC.

V and J are TRBV14 and TRBJ1-1; 8 bases align to TRBD1. The CDR3 spans 13 residues. V was pared by 1 base and J by 11 bases, with 6 bases of the junction left unmatched. Germline V gene lookup returns CDR1 SGHDN and CDR2 FVKESK. In DNA, the CDR3 is TGTGCCAGCAGCCAAGGGACAGGGAGTTTGGCTTTCTTT. Its protein is CASSQGTGSLAFF.

The chain links TRBV15 to TRBJ2-5; D unresolved. The CDR3 covers 13 residues. Per germline, CDR1 LNHNV and CDR2 YYDKDF (reference sequence). With 5 bases removed from V and 4 bases from J, the gap between germline ends came to 11 bases. Here the CDR3 DNA reads TGTGCCACCAGCCTAAGTCGGAGAGAGACCCAGTACTTC. The encoded protein is CATSLSRRETQYF.

V and J are TRBV6-5 and TRBJ1-1; D might be TRBD1 (5 bases). CDR1 is MNHEY and CDR2 is SVGAGI in the germline V gene. The ends were cut back, 3 bases at V and 2 bases at J, with 16 bases in the middle. This CDR3 comprises 16 residues. The CDR3 nucleotides read TGTGCCAGCAGTTATCTTGGACCCAGGGTTAACACTGAAGCTTTCTTT. This sequence encodes CASSYLGPRVNTEAFF.

This clonotype was counted between two and nine times. The chain is built from TRBV5-1 and TRBJ2-7; no reliable D call. Germline V gives CDR1 SGHRS, CDR2 YFSETQ. V was shortened by 2 bases and J by 2 bases, with 14 bases between the two germline ends. CDR3 size: 15 residues. The CDR3 loop is CASSLRAFSTYEQYF. The CDR3 DNA follows: TGCGCCAGCAGCTTACGGGCTTTTTCGACCTACGAGCAGTACTTC.

The chain is built from TRBV24-1 and TRBJ2-5; no reliable D call. The V end was cut by 0 bases, the J end by 6 bases, with 10 bases between. The CDR3 runs 14 residues. Germline CDR1 and CDR2: KGHDR and SFDVKD. CDR3 amino acids: CATSDLRFGKTQYF. The CDR3 DNA reads TGTGCCACCAGTGATTTGAGGTTTGGAAAGACCCAGTACTTC.

The chain links TRBV4-1 to TRBJ1-4; TRBD1 agrees at 9 bases. The CDR3 covers 17 residues. The V gene end was trimmed by 3 bases and the J gene end by 0 bases; junction bases not matched to a gene: 5. Germline V gives CDR1 MGHRA, CDR2 YSYEKL. The CDR3 DNA reads as TGCGCCAGCAGCCAGGGACAGGGCCATCCAACTAATGAAAAACTGTTTTTT. Translating it yields CASSQGQGHPTNEKLFF.